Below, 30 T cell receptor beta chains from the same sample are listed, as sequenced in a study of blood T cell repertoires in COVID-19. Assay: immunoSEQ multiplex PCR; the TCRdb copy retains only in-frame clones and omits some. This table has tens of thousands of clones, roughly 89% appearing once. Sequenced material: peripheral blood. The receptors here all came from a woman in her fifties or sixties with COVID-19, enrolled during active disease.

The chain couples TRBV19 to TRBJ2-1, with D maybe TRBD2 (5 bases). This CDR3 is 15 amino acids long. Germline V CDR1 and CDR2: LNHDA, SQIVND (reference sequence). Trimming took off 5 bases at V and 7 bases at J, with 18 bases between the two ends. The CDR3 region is CASSGSATLTNEQFF. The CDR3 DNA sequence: TGTGCCAGTAGTGGTAGCGCGACTCTGACGAATGAGCAGTTCTTC.

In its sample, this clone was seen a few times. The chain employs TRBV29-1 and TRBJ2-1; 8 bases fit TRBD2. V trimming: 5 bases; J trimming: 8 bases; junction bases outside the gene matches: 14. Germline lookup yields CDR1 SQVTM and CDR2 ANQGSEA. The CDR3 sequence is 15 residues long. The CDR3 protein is CSVSPPGLEGYEQFF. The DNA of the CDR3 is TGCAGCGTTTCCCCCCCGGGACTAGAGGGCTATGAGCAGTTCTTC.

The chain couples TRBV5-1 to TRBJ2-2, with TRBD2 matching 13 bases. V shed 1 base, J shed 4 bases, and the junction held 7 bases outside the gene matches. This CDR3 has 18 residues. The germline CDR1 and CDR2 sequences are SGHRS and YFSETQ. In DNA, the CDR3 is TGCGCCAGCAGCTTGTCTGGACTAGCGGGAGCAGGCACCGGGGAGCTGTTTTTT. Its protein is CASSLSGLAGAGTGELFF.

The CDR3 nucleotides are TGTGCCAGCAGTGTATCTGCAACTAATGAAAAACTGTTTTTT. This sequence encodes CASSVSATNEKLFF. The rearrangement links TRBV2 to TRBJ1-4; D gene ambiguous. Germline CDR1 SNHLY, CDR2 FYNNEI. V gave up 4 bases and J gave up 0 bases, with 6 bases separating them. The CDR3 is 14 amino acids.

CDR3 bases: TGTGCCAGCAGGGCCCCAAGCTCTGGAAACACCATATATTTT. Protein: CASRAPSSGNTIYF. The chain employs TRBV6-5 and TRBJ1-3, with no clear D. With 6 bases removed from V and 0 bases from J, the gap between germline ends came to 9 bases. The CDR3 runs to 14 residues. CDR1 and CDR2 from the germline V gene are MNHEY and SVGAGI.

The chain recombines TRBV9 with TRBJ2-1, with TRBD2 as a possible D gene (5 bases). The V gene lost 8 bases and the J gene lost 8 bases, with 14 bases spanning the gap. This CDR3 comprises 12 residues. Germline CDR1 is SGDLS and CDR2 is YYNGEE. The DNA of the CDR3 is TGTGCCAGTGGGTTGGCGGGCGATGAGCAGTTCTTC. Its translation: CASGLAGDEQFF.

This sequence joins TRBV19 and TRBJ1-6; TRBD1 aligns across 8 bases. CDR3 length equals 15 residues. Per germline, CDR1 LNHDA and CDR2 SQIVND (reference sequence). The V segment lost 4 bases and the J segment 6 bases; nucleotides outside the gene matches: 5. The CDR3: CASSTQTGANSPLHF. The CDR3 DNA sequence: TGTGCCAGTAGTACCCAGACAGGGGCTAATTCACCCCTCCACTTT.

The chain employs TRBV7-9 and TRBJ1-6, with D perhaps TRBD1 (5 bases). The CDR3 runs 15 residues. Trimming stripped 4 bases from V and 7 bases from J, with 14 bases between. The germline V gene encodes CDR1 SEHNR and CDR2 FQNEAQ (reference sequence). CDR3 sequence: CASSSSGTENSPLHF. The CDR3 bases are TGTGCCAGCAGCTCCTCCGGGACTGAGAATTCACCCCTCCACTTT. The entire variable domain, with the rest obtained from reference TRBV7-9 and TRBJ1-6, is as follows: DTGVSQNPRHKITKRGQNVTFRCDPISEHNRLYWYRQTLGQGPEFLTYFQNEAQLEKSRLLSDRFSAERPKGSFSTLEIQRTEQGDSAMYLCASSSSGTENSPLHFGNGTRLTVT.

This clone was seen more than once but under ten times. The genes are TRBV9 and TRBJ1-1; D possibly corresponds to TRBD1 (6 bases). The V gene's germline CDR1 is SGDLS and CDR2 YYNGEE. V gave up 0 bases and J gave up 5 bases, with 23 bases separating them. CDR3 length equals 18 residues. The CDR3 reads CASSVAGDGTQQGTEAFF. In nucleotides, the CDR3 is TGTGCCAGCAGCGTAGCTGGGGACGGTACCCAGCAGGGGACTGAAGCTTTCTTT.

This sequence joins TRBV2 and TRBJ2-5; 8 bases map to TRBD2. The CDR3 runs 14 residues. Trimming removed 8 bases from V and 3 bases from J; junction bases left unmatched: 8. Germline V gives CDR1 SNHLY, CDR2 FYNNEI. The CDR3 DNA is TGTGCCAGCCTCAGGCTAGCGGGTGAAGAGACCCAGTACTTC. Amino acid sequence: CASLRLAGEETQYF.

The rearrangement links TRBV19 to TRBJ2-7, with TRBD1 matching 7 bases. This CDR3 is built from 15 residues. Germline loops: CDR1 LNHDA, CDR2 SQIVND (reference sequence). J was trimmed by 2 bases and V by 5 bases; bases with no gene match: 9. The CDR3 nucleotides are TGTGCCAGTAGTTCTGCCCGGGACAGTACCTACGAGCAGTACTTC. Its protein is CASSSARDSTYEQYF.

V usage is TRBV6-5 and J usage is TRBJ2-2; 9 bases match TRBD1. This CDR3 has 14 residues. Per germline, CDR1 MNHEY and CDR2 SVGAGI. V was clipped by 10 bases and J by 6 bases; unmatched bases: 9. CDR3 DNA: TGTGCCACTACGACAGGGGGTCTTCCCGGGGAGCTGTTTTTT. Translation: CATTTGGLPGELFF.

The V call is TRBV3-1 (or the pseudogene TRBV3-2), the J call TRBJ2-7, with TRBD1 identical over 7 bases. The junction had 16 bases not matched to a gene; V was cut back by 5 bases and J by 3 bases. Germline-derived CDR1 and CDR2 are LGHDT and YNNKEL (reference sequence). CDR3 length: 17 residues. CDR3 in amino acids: CASSSELQGKIYYEQYF. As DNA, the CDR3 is TGTGCCAGCAGCTCAGAGCTACAGGGGAAGATTTACTACGAGCAGTACTTC.

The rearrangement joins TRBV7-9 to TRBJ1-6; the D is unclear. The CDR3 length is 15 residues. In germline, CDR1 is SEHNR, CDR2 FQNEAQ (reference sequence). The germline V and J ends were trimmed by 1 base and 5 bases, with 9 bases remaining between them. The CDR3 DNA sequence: TGTGCCAGCAGCTTAGAGTCAACAGATAATTCACCCCTCCACTTT. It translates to CASSLESTDNSPLHF.

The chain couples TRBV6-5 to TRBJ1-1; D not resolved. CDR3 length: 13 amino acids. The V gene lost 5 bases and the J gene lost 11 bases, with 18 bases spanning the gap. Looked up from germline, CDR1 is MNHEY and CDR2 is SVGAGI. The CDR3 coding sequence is TGTGCCAGCAGTCCACCCCTAGGAGGCGAGGCTTTCTTT. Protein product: CASSPPLGGEAFF.

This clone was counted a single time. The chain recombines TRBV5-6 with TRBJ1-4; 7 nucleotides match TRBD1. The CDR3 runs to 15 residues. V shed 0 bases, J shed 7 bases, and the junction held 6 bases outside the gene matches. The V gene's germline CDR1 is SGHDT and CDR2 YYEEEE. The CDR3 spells CASSLGQGFGEKLFF. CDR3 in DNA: TGTGCCAGCAGCTTGGGACAGGGTTTTGGTGAAAAACTGTTTTTT.

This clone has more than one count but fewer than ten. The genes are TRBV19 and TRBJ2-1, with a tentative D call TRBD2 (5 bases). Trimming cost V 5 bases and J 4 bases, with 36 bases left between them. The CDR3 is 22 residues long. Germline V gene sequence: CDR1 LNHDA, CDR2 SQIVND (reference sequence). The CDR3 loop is CASSPHFPPIGREGGQYNEQFF. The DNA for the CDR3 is TGTGCCAGTAGTCCACATTTTCCCCCCATTGGGCGCGAGGGCGGCCAGTACAATGAGCAGTTCTTC.

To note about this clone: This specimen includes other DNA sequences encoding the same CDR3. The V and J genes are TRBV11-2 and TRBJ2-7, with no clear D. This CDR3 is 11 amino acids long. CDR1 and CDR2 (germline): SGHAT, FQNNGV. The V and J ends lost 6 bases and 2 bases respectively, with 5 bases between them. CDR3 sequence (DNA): TGTGCCAGCAGTTCAACCTACGAGCAGTACTTC. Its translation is CASSSTYEQYF.

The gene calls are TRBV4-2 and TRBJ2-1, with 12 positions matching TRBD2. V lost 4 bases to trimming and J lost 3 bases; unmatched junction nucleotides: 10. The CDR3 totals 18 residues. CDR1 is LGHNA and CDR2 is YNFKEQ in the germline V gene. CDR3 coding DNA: TGTGCCAGCAGCCGGAGACTAGCGGGAGAAAACATCTACAATGAGCAGTTCTTC. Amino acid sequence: CASSRRLAGENIYNEQFF.

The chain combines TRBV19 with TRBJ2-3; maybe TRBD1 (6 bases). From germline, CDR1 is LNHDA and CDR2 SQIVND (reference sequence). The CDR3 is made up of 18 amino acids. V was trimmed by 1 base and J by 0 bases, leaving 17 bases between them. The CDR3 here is CASSIAGADLWSTDTQYF. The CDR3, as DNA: TGTGCCAGTAGTATAGCAGGGGCGGACCTATGGAGCACAGATACGCAGTATTTT.

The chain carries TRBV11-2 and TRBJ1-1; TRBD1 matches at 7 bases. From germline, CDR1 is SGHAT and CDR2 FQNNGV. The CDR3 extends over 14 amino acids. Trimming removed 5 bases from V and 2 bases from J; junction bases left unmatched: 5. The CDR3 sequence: CASSLRGGNTEAFF. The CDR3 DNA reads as TGTGCCAGCAGCCTCCGAGGGGGCAACACTGAAGCTTTCTTT.

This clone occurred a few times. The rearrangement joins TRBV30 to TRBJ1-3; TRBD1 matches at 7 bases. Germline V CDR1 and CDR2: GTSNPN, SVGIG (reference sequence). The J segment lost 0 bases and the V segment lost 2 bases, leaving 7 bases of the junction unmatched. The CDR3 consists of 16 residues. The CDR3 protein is CAWSRDRTFSGNTIYF. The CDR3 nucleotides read TGTGCCTGGAGTCGGGACAGAACCTTCTCTGGAAACACCATATATTTT.

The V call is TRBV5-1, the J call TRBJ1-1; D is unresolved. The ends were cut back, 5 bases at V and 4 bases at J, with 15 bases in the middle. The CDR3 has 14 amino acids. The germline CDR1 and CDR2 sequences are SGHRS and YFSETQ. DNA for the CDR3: TGCGCCAGCAGTTCGACAAGCATGAGCACTGAAGCTTTCTTT. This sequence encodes CASSSTSMSTEAFF.

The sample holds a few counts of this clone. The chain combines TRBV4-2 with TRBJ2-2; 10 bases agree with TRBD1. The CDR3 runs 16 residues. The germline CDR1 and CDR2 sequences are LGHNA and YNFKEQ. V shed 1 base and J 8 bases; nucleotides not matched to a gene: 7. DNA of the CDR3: TGTGCCAGCAGCCAAGTCGGGACAGGGGATCGTGGGGAGCTGTTTTTT. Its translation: CASSQVGTGDRGELFF.

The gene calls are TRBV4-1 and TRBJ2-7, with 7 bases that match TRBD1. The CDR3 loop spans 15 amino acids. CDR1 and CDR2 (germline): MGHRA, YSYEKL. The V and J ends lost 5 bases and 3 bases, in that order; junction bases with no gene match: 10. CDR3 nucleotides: TGCGCCAGCAGCTCTGGTCAGGGGGTGGGCTACGAGCAGTACTTC. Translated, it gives CASSSGQGVGYEQYF.

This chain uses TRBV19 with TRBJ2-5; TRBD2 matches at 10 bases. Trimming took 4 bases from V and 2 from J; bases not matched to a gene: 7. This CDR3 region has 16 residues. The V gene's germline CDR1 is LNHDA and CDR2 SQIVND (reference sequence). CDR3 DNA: TGTGCCAGTAGTACTCTAGCGGGAGTAGGGCAAGAGACCCAGTACTTC. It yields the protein CASSTLAGVGQETQYF.

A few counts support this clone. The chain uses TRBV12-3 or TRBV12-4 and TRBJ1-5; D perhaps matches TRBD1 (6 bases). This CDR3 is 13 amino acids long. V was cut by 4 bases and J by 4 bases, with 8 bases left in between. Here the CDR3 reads CASSWGRNQPQHF. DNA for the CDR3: TGTGCCAGCAGTTGGGGGCGAAATCAGCCCCAGCATTTT.

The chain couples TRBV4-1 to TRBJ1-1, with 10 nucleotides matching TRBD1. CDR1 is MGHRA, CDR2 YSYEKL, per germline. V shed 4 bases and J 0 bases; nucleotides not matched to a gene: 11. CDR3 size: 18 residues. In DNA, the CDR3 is TGCGCCAGCAGCCCTCGGGACAGGGGTTCTAGGATGAACACTGAAGCTTTCTTT. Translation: CASSPRDRGSRMNTEAFF.

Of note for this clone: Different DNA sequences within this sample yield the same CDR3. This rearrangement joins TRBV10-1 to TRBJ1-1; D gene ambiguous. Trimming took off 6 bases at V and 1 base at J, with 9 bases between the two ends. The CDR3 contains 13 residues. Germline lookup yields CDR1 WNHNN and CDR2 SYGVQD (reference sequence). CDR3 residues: CASSARENTEAFF. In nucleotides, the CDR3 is TGCGCCAGCAGCGCCCGGGAGAACACTGAAGCTTTCTTT.

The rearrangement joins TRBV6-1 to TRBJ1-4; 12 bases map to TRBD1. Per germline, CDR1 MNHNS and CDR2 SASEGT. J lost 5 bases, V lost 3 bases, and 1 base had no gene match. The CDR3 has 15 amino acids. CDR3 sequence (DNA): TGTGCCAGCAGTGACGGGACAGGGGGCAATGAAAAACTGTTTTTT. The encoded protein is CASSDGTGGNEKLFF.